This paragraph covers one T cell receptor (beta chain) sequence. Unique molecular identifiers were used to barcode this TCRbeta library. One entry per CDR3 protein, called by TCRdb with MiXCR from the PCR reads. This sample has a few hundred thousand distinct CDR3 sequences, with 10% found just once. This sample stems from a study of T-cell reconstitution after alpha-beta-depleted transplantation in children. The sequencing here drew on PBMCs from the stem cell graft donor, taken from the stem cell graft. The sequence was obtained from a human donor who donated a stem cell graft to a child with acute lymphoblastic leukemia.

CDR3 in amino acids: CAISGRVAGGVGPTDTQYF. The CDR3 DNA is TGTGCCATCAGCGGGCGGGTAGCGGGAGGAGTCGGTCCCACAGATACGCAGTATTTT. V is TRBV10-3 and J is TRBJ2-3, with TRBD2 matching 10 bases. The CDR3 length is 19 residues. From germline, CDR1 is ENHRY and CDR2 SYGVKD. Trimming took 6 bases from V and 2 from J; bases not matched to a gene: 17.